Given below is one T cell receptor (beta chain) in context. This clonotype was seen a few times. Its antigen is unknown. Base qualities are not at hand, and no much larger clone is one base apart. This sample is part of a study of response to subunit inactivated influenza vaccine (dated by TCRdb to the late 2010s). About the full investigation: The study used deep quantitative T cell receptor repertoire profiling to track responses to a trivalent subunit inactivated influenza vaccine. The paper as a whole reports these results and caveats: The authors suggested that each seasonal influenza vaccination may recruit only a limited number of new T cells.

The germline ends are 9 bases apart after V is trimmed by 6 bases and J by 4 bases. The CDR3 has 12 amino acids, counting the end cysteine and phenylalanine. This entry keeps only the CDR3 DNA: 36 bases, framed from base 1. The CDR1 and CDR2 encoded by the germline V gene are KGHSH and LQKENI. Library preparation used RT-PCR. This sample was sequenced with an Illumina HiSeq 2500. Using fastp trimming at Q25 and MiXCR clonotype assembly, TCRdb reanalyzed the public sequencing data and kept in-frame beta chains. Every CDR3 protein is listed once, alongside the most common genes and DNA of its rows. This sample gives more than 450,000 distinct CDR3 sequences in total; around 11% of them show up just once. Jointly, the top ten make up about 11% of the sample. Separately, the same data were catalogued under a study of T cells expressing NK-cell markers. The second paper states: 5'RACE template switching, by which a universal primer site and unique molecular identifiers were added, was used to make TCR beta cDNA libraries. Several donors provided sorted CD3+CD56+NKG2C+, CD3+CD56+NKG2C- and CD3+CD56-NKG2C+ T-cell subsets, whose TCR beta-chain repertoires were profiled. Seven of the eight sequenced donors were HCMV-seropositive and one was HCMV-seronegative. To restrict sorting to alphabetaTCR-expressing T cells, an anti-gammadeltaTCR antibody was added in several experiments. In five to seven donors, the dominant CD3+CD56+NKG2C+ clonotypes were among the top 10 CD8+ clonotypes and accounted for about 1.0-7.5% of CD8+ T cells. Those dominant clonotypes were again the most abundant among CD3+CD56-NKG2C+ cells in a handful of donors, at about 28.3-60.1%. It remained unclear whether the expanded NKG2C-expressing T cell clones were specific for HCMV antigens. The eight sequenced donors were randomly selected healthy volunteers, three men and five women. To determine HCMV serostatus, a commercial ELISA kit was used to detect HCMV-specific IgG in serum. Peripheral blood mononuclear cells were isolated from blood by Ficoll density gradient centrifugation. For five or six donors, unsorted PBMC were also used to sequence bulk peripheral blood T-cell repertoires. Priming for cDNA synthesis came from the TCR beta constant segment, and two successive PCR amplification steps followed. The libraries were sequenced on Illumina HiSeq 2000/2500, MiSeq or NextSeq, producing 2 x 150 bp reads. MIGEC handled demultiplexing of the reads and grouping by UMI, while MiTCR was used to assemble and quantify clonotypes. Only TCR cDNA sequences supported by at least two reads were kept to exclude erroneous sequences. The tcR package was used for downstream repertoire analysis, and clonotypes were matched between fractions using CDR3 nucleotide sequence together with V segment. VDJmatch was used to annotate antigen specificity against VDJdb, with one amino acid substitution in CDR3 permitted.

This sample comprised PBMCs from blood, obtained on the day of vaccination. This sequence uses TRBV18 and TRBJ1-1; there is no confident call for the D gene. The source of this sequence is a man aged 45-65 years who received an inactivated influenza vaccine. Donor details come from another sample of the same person, matched by shared clones. The CDR3 sequence is CASSGIGTEAFF. DNA sequence: TGTGCCAGCTCGGGGATTGGCACTGAAGCTTTCTTT.